The rows below give T cell receptor beta chains drawn from one sample of a study of blood T cells in healthy people across ages. From the 5' RACE reads, TCRdb called clonotypes with MiXCR, one entry per CDR3 protein. The table lists about 590,000 distinct CDR3 sequences, about 30% of them singletons. Sample: blood. These receptors were obtained from a woman of 80 years or more in good health. The CDR3 runs from the conserved cysteine through the conserved F or W. The order of the fields is D gene, V gene, J gene, clone size, CDR3 DNA, CDR3 protein. A D gene is named only where the DNA matches it firmly. Clone size is shown for a subset of rows, as once, few, many or a class of expanded clone.

TRBD1	TRBV9	TRBJ2-1	many	TGTGCCAGCAGCCTGGGACAGGGTAGGTACAATGAGCAGTTCTTC	CASSLGQGRYNEQFF
TRBD2	TRBV19	TRBJ2-3	NA	TGTGCCACCTCTATGCGGGGGGGGGACACAGATACGCAGTATTTT	CATSMRGGDTDTQYF
NA	TRBV4-1	TRBJ2-5	many	TGCGCCAGCAGCCAAGCGTGGGGCTTCCAAGAGACCCAGTACTTC	CASSQAWGFQETQYF
TRBD1	TRBV29-1	TRBJ2-7	NA	TGCAACGTTGAGGAGACACTAACAGGGGATGAGCAGTACTTC	CNVEETLTGDEQYF
TRBD2	TRBV9	TRBJ2-1	few	TGTGCCAGCAGCGTAGTAGCGGGGGAGTACAATGAGCAGTTCTTC	CASSVVAGEYNEQFF
NA	TRBV5-1	TRBJ2-1	NA	TGCGCCAGCAGCTTGGGGTGGGGGCTCCTCTCCTACAATGAGCAGTTCTTC	CASSLGWGLLSYNEQFF
NA	TRBV6-6	TRBJ1-5	many	TGTGCCAGCAGTCGGACCCTGACCTATAGCAATCAGCCCCAGCATTTT	CASSRTLTYSNQPQHF
TRBD2	TRBV24-1	TRBJ2-3	few	TGTGCCACCAGTACTGGCGGGGGTACGCAGTATTTT	CATSTGGGTQYF
TRBD1	TRBV5-1	TRBJ1-1	few	TGCGCCAGCAGCTTGGCGGAGGGGGCTTTCACTGAAGCTTTCTTT	CASSLAEGAFTEAFF
NA	TRBV5-1	TRBJ1-4	many	TGCGCCAGCAGCTTGGAAACAGGAGAAGGGGAAAAACTGTTTTTT	CASSLETGEGEKLFF
NA	TRBV15	TRBJ2-1	NA	TGTGCCACCAGCCCACGACAGAGACCCTCCTACAATGAGCAGTTCTTC	CATSPRQRPSYNEQFF
NA	TRBV5-1	TRBJ1-1	many	TGCGCCAGCACCCCTAGGCCGGAAGTTGACACTGAAGCTTTCTTT	CASTPRPEVDTEAFF
NA	TRBV30	TRBJ1-2	few	TGTGCCTGGAGTGCCGACCCGGGGTATGGCTACACCTTC	CAWSADPGYGYTF
NA	TRBV20-1	TRBJ2-7	many	TGCAGTGCGAAGATAGGGGAGGTCGAGCAGTACTTC	CSAKIGEVEQYF
TRBD1	TRBV4-1	TRBJ2-4	NA	TGCGCCAGCAGCCAGACAGGGGTGGGAGCCAAAAACATTCACTACTTC	CASSQTGVGAKNIHYF
NA	TRBV9	TRBJ1-1	NA	TGTGCCAGCAGCGTAGCGGGAGGGACTAAAGCTTTCTTT	CASSVAGGTKAFF
TRBD2	TRBV9	TRBJ2-1	NA	TGTGCCAGCAGCCGGGAGGTGTACAATGAGCAGTTCTTC	CASSREVYNEQFF
TRBD2	TRBV7-2	TRBJ2-4	many	TGTGCCAGCAGCTTAGGTCTAGCGGGGGCCTTTACGTTAGCCAAAAACATTCAGTACTTC	CASSLGLAGAFTLAKNIQYF
TRBD1	TRBV5-1	TRBJ1-6	NA	TGCGCCAGCAGCTCCGAGGACAGGAATAGTTCACCCCTCCACTTT	CASSSEDRNSSPLHF
NA	TRBV20-1	TRBJ2-5	NA	TGCAGTGCTAGTTGGCTAGCGTTCGGCAATGAGCAGTACTTC	CSASWLAFGNEQYF
TRBD2	TRBV20-1	TRBJ2-1	many	TGCAGTGCTAGAGATGAGACTAGCGGGGCAGCCTACAATGAGCAGTTCTTC	CSARDETSGAAYNEQFF
NA	TRBV5-1	TRBJ2-7	many	TGCGCCAGCAGCTCGGGGAGAGGCTTCAATTCACCAACCTACGAGCAGTACTTC	CASSSGRGFNSPTYEQYF
NA	TRBV7-3	TRBJ2-1	many	TGTGCCAGCAGTTTAGGAGGAGGGAATGAGCAGTTCTTC	CASSLGGGNEQFF
NA	TRBV7-2	TRBJ2-1	many	TGTGCCAGCAGCTTAGGAGACACACGCTACAATGAGCAGTTCTTC	CASSLGDTRYNEQFF
NA	TRBV6-5	TRBJ1-4	many	TGTGCCAGCAGCGATTTCGCGACCGGGAAACTGTTTTTT	CASSDFATGKLFF
NA	TRBV7-2	TRBJ2-6	NA	TGTGCCAGCAGCTTAAGGGCCGCGCCCCTAACTGGGGCCAACGTCCTGACTTTC	CASSLRAAPLTGANVLTF
TRBD2	TRBV6-6	TRBJ2-7	NA	TGTGCCAGCAGTGGACTAGCCCCCGAGCAGTACTTC	CASSGLAPEQYF
NA	TRBV10-3	TRBJ1-1	NA	TGTGCCATCAGTGTGCAGGGAGAGACTGAAGCTTTCTTT	CAISVQGETEAFF
TRBD2	TRBV6-5	TRBJ2-3	NA	TGTGCCAGCAGCATCATAGCGGGAGGACCAACAGATACGCAGTATTTT	CASSIIAGGPTDTQYF
TRBD2	TRBV2	TRBJ2-5	once	TGTGCCAGCAGTGCTATGGCTAGCGGAAATGAGCAGTACTTC	CASSAMASGNEQYF
NA	TRBV5-1	TRBJ1-1	few	TGCGCCAGCAAGGGGGGGGCGCGGACTGAAGCTTTCTTT	CASKGGARTEAFF
NA	TRBV12-3/TRBV12-4	TRBJ1-4	NA	TGTGCCAGCAGCCCATATGACACAGCAACTAATGAAAAACTGTTTTTT	CASSPYDTATNEKLFF
NA	TRBV6-2/TRBV6-3	TRBJ2-1	many	TGTGCCAGCAGAGACCTAGGGCATGAGCAGTTCTTC	CASRDLGHEQFF
NA	TRBV1	TRBJ2-2	few	TGCACCAGCAGCGAAGAACGGGACTACCTAACCGGGGAGCTGTTTTTT	CTSSEERDYLTGELFF
NA	TRBV7-9	TRBJ1-2	NA	TGTGCCAGCAGCGTACAGGGACGCTCCTATGGCTACATCTTC	CASSVQGRSYGYIF
NA	TRBV12-3/TRBV12-4	TRBJ2-3	NA	TGTGCCAGCGTGAAAACAGATACGCAGTATTTT	CASVKTDTQYF
NA	TRBV11-2	TRBJ2-5	many	TGTGCCAGCAGCTTGTCCAGTCAGACCCAGTACTTC	CASSLSSQTQYF
NA	TRBV24-1	TRBJ2-5	many	TGTGCCACCAGTGAACCAGGGGAAGAGACCCAGTACTTC	CATSEPGEETQYF
NA	TRBV13	TRBJ1-1	NA	TGTGCCAGCAGCCTAAATGGAATGAACACTGAAGCTTTCTTT	CASSLNGMNTEAFF
NA	TRBV30	TRBJ1-5	NA	TGTGCCTGGGCAGGGTATAGCAATCAGCCCCAGCATTTT	CAWAGYSNQPQHF
NA	TRBV29-1	TRBJ2-5	many	TGCTGTTCTGGGGGAGAGACCCAGTACTTC	CCSGGETQYF
NA	TRBV3-1	TRBJ2-7	many	TGTGCCAGCAGCCAAGACGGACTCTCCGGGCTTATCTACGAGCAGTACTTC	CASSQDGLSGLIYEQYF
NA	TRBV12-3/TRBV12-4	TRBJ1-4	few	TGTGCCAGCAGTTTTTATCAGGGGACTAATGAAAAACTGTTTTTT	CASSFYQGTNEKLFF
TRBD1	TRBV20-1	TRBJ2-7	many	TGCAGTGCTTCCAGGGGGATGGGTTACGAGCAGTACTTC	CSASRGMGYEQYF
TRBD1	TRBV7-2	TRBJ1-2	NA	TGTGCCGTATCACAGGGGTACTATGGCTACACCTTC	CAVSQGYYGYTF